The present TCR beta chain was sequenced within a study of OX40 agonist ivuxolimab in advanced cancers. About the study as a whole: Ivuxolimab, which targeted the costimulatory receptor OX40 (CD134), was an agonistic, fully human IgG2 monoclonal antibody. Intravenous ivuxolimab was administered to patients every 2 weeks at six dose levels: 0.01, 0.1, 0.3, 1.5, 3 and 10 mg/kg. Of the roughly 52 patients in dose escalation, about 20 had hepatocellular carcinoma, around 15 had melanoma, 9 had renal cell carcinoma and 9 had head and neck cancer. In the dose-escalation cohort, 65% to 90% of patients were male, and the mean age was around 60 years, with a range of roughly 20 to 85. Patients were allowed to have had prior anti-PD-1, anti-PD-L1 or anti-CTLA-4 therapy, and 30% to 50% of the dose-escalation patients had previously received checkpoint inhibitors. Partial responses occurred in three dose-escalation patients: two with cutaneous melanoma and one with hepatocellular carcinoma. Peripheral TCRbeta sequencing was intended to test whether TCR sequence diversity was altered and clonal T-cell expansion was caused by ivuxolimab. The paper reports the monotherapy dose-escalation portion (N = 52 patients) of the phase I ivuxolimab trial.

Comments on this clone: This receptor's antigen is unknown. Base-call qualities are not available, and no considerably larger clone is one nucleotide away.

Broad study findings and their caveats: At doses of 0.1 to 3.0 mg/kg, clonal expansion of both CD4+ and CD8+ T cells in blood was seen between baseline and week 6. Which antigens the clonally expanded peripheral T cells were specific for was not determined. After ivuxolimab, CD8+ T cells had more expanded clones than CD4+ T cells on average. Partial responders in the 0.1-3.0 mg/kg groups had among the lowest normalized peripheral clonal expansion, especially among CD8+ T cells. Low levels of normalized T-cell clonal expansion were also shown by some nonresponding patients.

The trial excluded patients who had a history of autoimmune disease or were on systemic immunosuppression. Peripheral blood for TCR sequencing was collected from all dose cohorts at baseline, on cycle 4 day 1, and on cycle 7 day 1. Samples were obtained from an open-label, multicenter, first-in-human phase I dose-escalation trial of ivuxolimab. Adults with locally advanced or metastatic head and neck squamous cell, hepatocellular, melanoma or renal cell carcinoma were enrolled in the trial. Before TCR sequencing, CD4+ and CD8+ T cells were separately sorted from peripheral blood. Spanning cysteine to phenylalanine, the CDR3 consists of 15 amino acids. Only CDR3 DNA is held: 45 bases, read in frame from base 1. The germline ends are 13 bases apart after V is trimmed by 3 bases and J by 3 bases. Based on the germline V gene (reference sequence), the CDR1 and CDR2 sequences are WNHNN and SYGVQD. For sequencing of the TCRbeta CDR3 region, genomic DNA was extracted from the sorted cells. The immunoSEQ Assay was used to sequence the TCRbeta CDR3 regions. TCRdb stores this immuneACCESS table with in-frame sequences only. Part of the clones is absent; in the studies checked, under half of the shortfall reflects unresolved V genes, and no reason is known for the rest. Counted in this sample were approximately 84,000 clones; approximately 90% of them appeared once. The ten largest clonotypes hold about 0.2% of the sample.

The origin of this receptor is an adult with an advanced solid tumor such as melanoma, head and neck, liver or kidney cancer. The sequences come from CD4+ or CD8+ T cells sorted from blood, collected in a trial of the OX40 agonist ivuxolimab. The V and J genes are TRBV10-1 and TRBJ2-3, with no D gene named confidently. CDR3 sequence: CASSDREGVTDTQYF. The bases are TGCGCCAGCAGTGATAGGGAAGGCGTTACAGATACGCAGTATTTT.